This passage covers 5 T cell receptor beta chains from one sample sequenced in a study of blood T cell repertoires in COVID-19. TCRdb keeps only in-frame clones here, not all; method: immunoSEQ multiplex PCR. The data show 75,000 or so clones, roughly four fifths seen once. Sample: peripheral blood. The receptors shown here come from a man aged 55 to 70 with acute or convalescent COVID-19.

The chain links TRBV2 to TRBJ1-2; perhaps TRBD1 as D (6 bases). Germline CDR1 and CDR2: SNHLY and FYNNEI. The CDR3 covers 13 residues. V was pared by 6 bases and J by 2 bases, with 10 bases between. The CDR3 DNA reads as TGTGCCAGCAGACCAGGGGAGAACTATGGCTACACCTTC. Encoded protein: CASRPGENYGYTF.

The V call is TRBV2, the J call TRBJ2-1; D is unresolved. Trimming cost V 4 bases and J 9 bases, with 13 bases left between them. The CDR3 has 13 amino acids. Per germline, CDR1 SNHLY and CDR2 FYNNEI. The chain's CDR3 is CASSVVGYGEQFF. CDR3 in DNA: TGTGCCAGCAGTGTAGTTGGTTACGGTGAGCAGTTCTTC.

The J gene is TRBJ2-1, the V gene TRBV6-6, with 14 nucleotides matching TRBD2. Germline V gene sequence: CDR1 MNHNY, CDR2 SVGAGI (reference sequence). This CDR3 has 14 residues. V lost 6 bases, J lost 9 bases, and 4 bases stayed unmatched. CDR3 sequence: CASSIGTSGSEQFF. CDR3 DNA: TGTGCCAGCAGCATTGGGACTAGCGGGAGTGAGCAGTTCTTC.

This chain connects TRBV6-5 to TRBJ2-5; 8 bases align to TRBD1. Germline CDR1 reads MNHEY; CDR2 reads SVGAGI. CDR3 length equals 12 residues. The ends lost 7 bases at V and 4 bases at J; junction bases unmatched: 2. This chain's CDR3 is CASKGQGETQYF. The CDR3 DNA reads TGTGCCAGCAAAGGACAGGGAGAGACCCAGTACTTC.

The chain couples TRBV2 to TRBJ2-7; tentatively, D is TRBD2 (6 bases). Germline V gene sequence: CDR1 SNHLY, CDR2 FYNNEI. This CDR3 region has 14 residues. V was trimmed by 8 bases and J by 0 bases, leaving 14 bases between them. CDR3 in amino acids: CASYSGDSSYEQYF. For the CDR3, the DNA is TGTGCCAGCTATAGCGGCGATAGCTCCTACGAGCAGTACTTC.